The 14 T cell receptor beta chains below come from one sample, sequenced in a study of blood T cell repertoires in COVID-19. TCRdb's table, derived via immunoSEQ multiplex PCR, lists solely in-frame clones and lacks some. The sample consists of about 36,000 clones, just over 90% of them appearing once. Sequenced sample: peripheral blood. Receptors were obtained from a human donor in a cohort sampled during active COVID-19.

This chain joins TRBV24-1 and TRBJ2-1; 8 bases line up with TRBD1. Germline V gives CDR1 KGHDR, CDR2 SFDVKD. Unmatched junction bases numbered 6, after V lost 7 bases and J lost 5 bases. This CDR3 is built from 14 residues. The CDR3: CATSGTGGNNEQFF. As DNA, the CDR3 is TGTGCCACCAGCGGGACAGGAGGTAACAATGAGCAGTTCTTC.

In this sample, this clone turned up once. The CDR3 reads CATSRDSGPNEQFF. The CDR3 nucleotides read TGTGCCACCAGCAGAGATTCTGGGCCCAATGAGCAGTTCTTC. The rearrangement joins TRBV15 to TRBJ2-1; unclear D gene. Germline CDR1 and CDR2: LNHNV and YYDKDF (reference sequence). This CDR3 region has 14 residues. Trimming took 0 bases from V and 6 from J, leaving 9 bases between them.

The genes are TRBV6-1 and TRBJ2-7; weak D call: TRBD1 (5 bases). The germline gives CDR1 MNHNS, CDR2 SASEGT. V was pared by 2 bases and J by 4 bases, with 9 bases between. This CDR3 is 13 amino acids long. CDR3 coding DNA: TGTGCCAGCAGTGAACAGGGCCTTTACGAGCAGTACTTC. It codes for CASSEQGLYEQYF.

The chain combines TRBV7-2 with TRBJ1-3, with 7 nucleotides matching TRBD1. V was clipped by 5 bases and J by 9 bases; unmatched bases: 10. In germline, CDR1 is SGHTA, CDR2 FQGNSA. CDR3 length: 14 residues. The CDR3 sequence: CASSTTGTRRTIYF. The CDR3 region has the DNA TGTGCCAGCAGCACGACAGGGACGCGTCGCACCATATATTTT.

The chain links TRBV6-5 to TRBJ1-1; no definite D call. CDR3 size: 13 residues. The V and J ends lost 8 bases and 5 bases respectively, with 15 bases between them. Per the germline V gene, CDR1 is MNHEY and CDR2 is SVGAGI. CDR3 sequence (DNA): TGTGCCAGCTCAAACAACGGGAAGACTGAAGCTTTCTTT. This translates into CASSNNGKTEAFF.

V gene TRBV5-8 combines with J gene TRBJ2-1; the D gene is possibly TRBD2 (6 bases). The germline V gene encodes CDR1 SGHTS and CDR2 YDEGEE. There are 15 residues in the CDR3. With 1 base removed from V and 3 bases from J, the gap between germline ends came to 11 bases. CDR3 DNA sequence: TGTGCCAGCAGCTTGACGGGGGTCGTCTACAATGAGCAGTTCTTC. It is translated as CASSLTGVVYNEQFF.

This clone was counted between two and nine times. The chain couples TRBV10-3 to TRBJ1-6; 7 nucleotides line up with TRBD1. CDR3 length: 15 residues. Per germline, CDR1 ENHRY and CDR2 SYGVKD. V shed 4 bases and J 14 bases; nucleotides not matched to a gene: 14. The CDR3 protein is CAISGGDRASGALHF. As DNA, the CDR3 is TGTGCCATCAGTGGGGGCGACAGGGCCTCGGGGGCCCTCCACTTT.

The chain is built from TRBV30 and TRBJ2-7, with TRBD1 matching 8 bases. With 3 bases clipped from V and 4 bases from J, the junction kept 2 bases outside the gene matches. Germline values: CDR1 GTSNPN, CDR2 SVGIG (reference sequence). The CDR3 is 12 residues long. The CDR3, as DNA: TGTGCCTGGAGCGACAGGGGATACGAGCAGTACTTC. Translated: CAWSDRGYEQYF.

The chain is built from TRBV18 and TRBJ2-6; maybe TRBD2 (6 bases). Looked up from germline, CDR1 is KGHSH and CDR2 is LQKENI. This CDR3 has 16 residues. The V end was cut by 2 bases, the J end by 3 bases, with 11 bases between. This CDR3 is CASSPAGLVGANVLTF. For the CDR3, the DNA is TGTGCCAGCTCACCAGCGGGGCTTGTTGGGGCCAACGTCCTGACTTTC.

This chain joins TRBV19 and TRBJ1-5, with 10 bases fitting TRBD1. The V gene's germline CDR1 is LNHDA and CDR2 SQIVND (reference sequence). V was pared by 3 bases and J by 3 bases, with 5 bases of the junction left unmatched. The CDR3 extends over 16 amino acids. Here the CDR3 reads CASSIWGQGLNQPQHF. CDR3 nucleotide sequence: TGTGCCAGTAGTATTTGGGGACAGGGGCTCAATCAGCCCCAGCATTTT.

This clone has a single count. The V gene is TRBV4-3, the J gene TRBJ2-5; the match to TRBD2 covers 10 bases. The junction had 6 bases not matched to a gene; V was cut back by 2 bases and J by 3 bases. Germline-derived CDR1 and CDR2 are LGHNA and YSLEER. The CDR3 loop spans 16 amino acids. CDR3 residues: CASSQQLAGNKETQYF. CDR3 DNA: TGCGCCAGCAGCCAACAACTAGCGGGGAACAAAGAGACCCAGTACTTC.

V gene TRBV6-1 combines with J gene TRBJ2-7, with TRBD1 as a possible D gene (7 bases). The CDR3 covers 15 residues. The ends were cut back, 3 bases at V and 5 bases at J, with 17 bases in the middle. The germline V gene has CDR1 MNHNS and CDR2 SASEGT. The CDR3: CASSEVMTGRNEQYF. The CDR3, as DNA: TGTGCCAGCAGTGAGGTTATGACAGGGAGGAACGAGCAGTACTTC.

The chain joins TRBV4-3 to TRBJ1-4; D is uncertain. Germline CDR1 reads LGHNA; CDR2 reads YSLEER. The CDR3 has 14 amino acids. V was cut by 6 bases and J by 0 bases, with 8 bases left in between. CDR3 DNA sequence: TGCGCCAGCAGTCTAATTGCAACTAATGAAAAACTGTTTTTT. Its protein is CASSLIATNEKLFF.

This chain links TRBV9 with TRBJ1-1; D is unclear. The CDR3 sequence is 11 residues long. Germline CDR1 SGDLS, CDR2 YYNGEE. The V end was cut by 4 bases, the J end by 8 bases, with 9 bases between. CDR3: CASSTRGEAFF. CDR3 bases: TGTGCCAGCAGCACCCGAGGGGAAGCTTTCTTT. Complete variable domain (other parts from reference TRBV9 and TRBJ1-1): DSGVTQTPKHLITATGQRVTLRCSPRSGDLSVYWYQQSLDQGLQFLIQYYNGEERAKGNILERFSAQQFPDLHSELNLSSLELGDSALYFCASSTRGEAFFGQGTRLTVV.